Below are 27 T cell receptor beta chains sequenced from a single sample in a study of T cell responses to AZD1222 COVID-19 vaccine. Measured with immunoSEQ multiplex PCR; TCRdb has only the in-frame clones, and not every one. This sample has 100,000 or so clones, with approximately 84% found just once. Sequencing was performed on peripheral blood, taken on day 0 of AZD1222 vaccination. These receptors came from an adult in good health.

The chain has TRBV25-1 and TRBJ1-5; D might be TRBD1 (5 bases). Germline V gene data show CDR1 as MGHDK and CDR2 as SYGVNS. The length of the CDR3 is 13 residues. The V and J ends lost 4 bases and 9 bases respectively, with 13 bases between them. CDR3 sequence reads: CASSGGALRPQHF. The CDR3 bases are TGTGCCAGCAGTGGAGGGGCGTTAAGGCCCCAGCATTTT.

This sequence joins TRBV27 and TRBJ2-1; perhaps TRBD1 as D (5 bases). Germline V gene sequence: CDR1 MNHEY, CDR2 SMNVEV (reference sequence). This CDR3 comprises 15 residues. Between the trimmed V and J ends, which lost 6 bases and 6 bases, there was a span of 18 bases. CDR3 region: CASRMNSFRGNEQFF. CDR3 nucleotide sequence: TGTGCCAGCAGGATGAACAGTTTTAGGGGCAATGAGCAGTTCTTC.

The sample holds a few counts of this clone. The DNA for the CDR3 is TGTGCCAGCAGCCGGGGATTAGGGACCCAGTACTTC. Protein product: CASSRGLGTQYF. The genes are TRBV7-7 and TRBJ2-5; D possibly corresponds to TRBD2 (5 bases). In germline, CDR1 is SSHAT, CDR2 FNYEAQ (reference sequence). V was cut by 5 bases and J by 7 bases, with 11 bases left in between. The CDR3 is made up of 12 amino acids.

This clone has only a few counts. The rearrangement joins TRBV7-3 to TRBJ1-2, with 12 nucleotides matching TRBD1. V trimming: 1 base; J trimming: 2 bases; junction bases outside the gene matches: 2. Germline assignment: CDR1 SGHTA and CDR2 FQGTGA. The CDR3 runs to 16 residues. The CDR3 DNA is TGTGCCAGCAGCTTAAGCGGGACAGGGGGCAACTATGGCTACACCTTC. Protein product: CASSLSGTGGNYGYTF.

The rearrangement links TRBV21-1 to TRBJ2-1; the tabulated D call, TRBD2, remains unverified against the DNA. TRBV21-1 is annotated as a pseudogene. This CDR3 spans 19 amino acids. The CDR3 is CASSKERGASGSRYNEQFF. In DNA, the CDR3 is TGTGCCAGCAGCAAAGAGAGGGGGGCTAGCGGGAGTAGGTACAATGAGCAGTTCTTC.

The chain employs TRBV18 and TRBJ1-4, with TRBD1 matching 7 bases. The ends lost 4 bases at V and 3 bases at J; junction bases unmatched: 5. Germline lookup yields CDR1 KGHSH and CDR2 LQKENI. The CDR3 runs to 15 residues. CDR3 DNA: TGTGCCAGCTCACGAACAGGGGCGCCTAATGAAAAACTGTTTTTT. It encodes CASSRTGAPNEKLFF. Combining the CDR3 with reference TRBV18 and TRBJ1-4 gives the whole variable domain NAGVMQNPRHLVRRRGQEARLRCSPMKGHSHVYWYRQLPEEGLKFMVYLQKENIIDESGMPKERFSAEFPKEGPSILRIQQVVRGDSAAYFCASSRTGAPNEKLFFGSGTQLSVL.

The chain joins TRBV7-9 to TRBJ2-1; no firm D call. V lost 5 bases and J lost 6, with 14 bases in between. The CDR3 runs to 14 residues. The V gene's germline CDR1 is SEHNR and CDR2 FQNEAQ (reference sequence). CDR3 sequence (DNA): TGTGCCAGCAGCGCCATACTGGGTAGCAATGAGCAGTTCTTC. Protein sequence: CASSAILGSNEQFF.

V and J are TRBV9 and TRBJ2-2; D gene uncertain. The V gene's germline CDR1 is SGDLS and CDR2 YYNGEE. This CDR3 region has 14 residues. Trimming took off 3 bases at V and 5 bases at J, with 11 bases between the two ends. The CDR3 is CASSGDLRTGELFF. The CDR3 DNA reads TGTGCCAGCAGCGGAGACTTACGGACCGGGGAGCTGTTTTTT. Full variable domain (missing parts from reference TRBV9 and TRBJ2-2): DSGVTQTPKHLITATGQRVTLRCSPRSGDLSVYWYQQSLDQGLQFLIQYYNGEERAKGNILERFSAQQFPDLHSELNLSSLELGDSALYFCASSGDLRTGELFFGEGSRLTVL.

The chain employs TRBV5-1 and TRBJ1-5, with D maybe TRBD1 (5 bases). The CDR3 covers 14 residues. Germline CDR1 reads SGHRS; CDR2 reads YFSETQ. V lost 0 bases to trimming and J lost 4 bases, with 8 bases between them. DNA for the CDR3: TGCGCCAGCAGCTTGGGGGGCGGGAATCAGCCCCAGCATTTT. Its protein product is CASSLGGGNQPQHF.

The V and J genes are TRBV27 and TRBJ1-6; weak D call: TRBD1 (6 bases). The germline V gene has CDR1 MNHEY and CDR2 SMNVEV (reference sequence). CDR3 size: 17 residues. V was cut by 0 bases and J by 4 bases, with 13 bases left in between. The CDR3 loop is CASSLSAPGHYNSPLHF. DNA of the CDR3: TGTGCCAGCAGTTTATCAGCTCCGGGACATTATAATTCACCCCTCCACTTT.

The chain uses TRBV6-2 or TRBV6-3 and TRBJ1-5; D remains ambiguous. Trimming took 3 bases from V and 5 from J, leaving 8 bases between them. CDR3 length equals 13 residues. The germline CDR1 and CDR2 sequences are MNHEY and SVGEGT. The CDR3 sequence is CASSYTPHQPQHF. The CDR3 DNA sequence: TGTGCCAGCAGTTATACCCCTCATCAGCCCCAGCATTTT.

The chain carries TRBV18 and TRBJ2-3; D remains unclear. CDR3 length equals 13 residues. CDR1 is KGHSH, CDR2 LQKENI, per germline. Trimming cost V 3 bases and J 2 bases, with 6 bases left between them. In nucleotides, the CDR3 is TGTGCCAGCTCACCGATTTACACAGATACGCAGTATTTT. This translates into CASSPIYTDTQYF.

This clone occurred once. The V and J genes are TRBV12-3 or TRBV12-4 and TRBJ1-1; D unclear. The CDR3 runs 13 residues. V was shortened by 8 bases and J by 1 base, with 11 bases between the two germline ends. The CDR3 loop reads CASRLGRNTEAFF. The DNA for the CDR3 is TGTGCCAGCCGCTTAGGACGGAACACTGAAGCTTTCTTT.

V is TRBV9 and J is TRBJ1-5, with a possible D match to TRBD1 (5 bases). The CDR3 contains 15 residues. Germline V gene lookup returns CDR1 SGDLS and CDR2 YYNGEE. V lost 0 bases and J lost 4, with 11 bases in between. DNA for the CDR3: TGTGCCAGCAGCGTAGATCCCAGGGATAATCAGCCCCAGCATTTT. Its protein is CASSVDPRDNQPQHF.

CDR3 sequence: CASSSHSSRARSGDTIYF. In DNA, the CDR3 is TGTGCCAGCAGCTCTCACTCCAGCAGGGCCCGATCTGGGGACACCATATATTTT. This rearrangement joins TRBV11-2 to TRBJ1-3; possible D gene TRBD1, 5 bases. CDR3 length: 18 amino acids. The germline V gene encodes CDR1 SGHAT and CDR2 FQNNGV. Trimming pared 4 bases from V and 8 bases from J, leaving 27 bases between.

The sample holds one count of this clone. The chain combines TRBV10-3 with TRBJ2-3, with no clear D. The V gene lost 3 bases and the J gene lost 6 bases, with 10 bases spanning the gap. The CDR3 extends over 13 amino acids. Germline CDR1 and CDR2: ENHRY and SYGVKD. CDR3 loop: CAISEGTDDTQYF. In DNA form, the CDR3 reads TGTGCCATCAGTGAAGGAACGGACGATACGCAGTATTTT.

A note on this clone: Other DNA sequences of this sample code for an identical CDR3. V is TRBV5-1 and J is TRBJ1-5; 10 nucleotides agree with TRBD1. The CDR3 consists of 14 residues. The V segment lost 4 bases and the J segment 4 bases; nucleotides outside the gene matches: 2. Germline assignment: CDR1 SGHRS and CDR2 YFSETQ. CDR3 residues: CASSRTGGNQPQHF. CDR3 nucleotides: TGCGCCAGCAGCAGGACAGGGGGAAATCAGCCCCAGCATTTT.

The chain recombines TRBV6-1 with TRBJ1-4; D is unclear. The CDR3 runs to 13 residues. Trimming stripped 1 base from V and 7 bases from J, with 7 bases between. The germline V gene has CDR1 MNHNS and CDR2 SASEGT. CDR3 protein: CASSEGRGEKLFF. In DNA, the CDR3 is TGTGCCAGCAGTGAAGGCCGGGGTGAAAAACTGTTTTTT.

This chain connects TRBV4-1 to TRBJ1-3, with 7 bases that match TRBD1. CDR3 length: 14 amino acids. Germline V gene sequence: CDR1 MGHRA, CDR2 YSYEKL. V was clipped by 4 bases and J by 0 bases; unmatched bases: 0. Here the CDR3 DNA reads TGCGCCAGCAGCCCAGGGGGCTCTGGAAACACCATATATTTT. Encoded protein: CASSPGGSGNTIYF.

The chain recombines TRBV4-1 with TRBJ2-1; D is ambiguous. This CDR3 comprises 14 residues. Per the germline V gene, CDR1 is MGHRA and CDR2 is YSYEKL. V was cut by 2 bases and J by 10 bases, with 15 bases left in between. The CDR3 region has the DNA TGCGCCAGCAGCCAATTCGGCCCCCCCATAGAGCAGTTCTTC. Translated: CASSQFGPPIEQFF.

V usage is TRBV7-6 and J usage is TRBJ2-2; TRBD2 is a possible D gene (6 bases). V gave up 5 bases and J gave up 4 bases, with 26 bases separating them. The CDR3 extends over 19 amino acids. Germline-derived CDR1 and CDR2 are SGHVS and FNYEAQ. This CDR3 reads CASSPRDGGARSGTGELFF. CDR3 coding DNA: TGTGCCAGCAGCCCCCGGGATGGAGGGGCCAGGTCGGGCACCGGGGAGCTGTTTTTT.

There are a few counts of this clone. V and J are TRBV19 and TRBJ1-4; D is perhaps TRBD1 (6 bases). V was cut by 4 bases and J by 6 bases, with 18 bases left in between. This CDR3 has 16 residues. Germline V gene data show CDR1 as LNHDA and CDR2 as SQIVND (reference sequence). In nucleotides, the CDR3 is TGTGCCAGTAGTAAGGACAGCCCCCGGGGGTATGAAAAACTGTTTTTT. Residues: CASSKDSPRGYEKLFF.

This sequence joins TRBV19 and TRBJ1-2, with a tentative D call TRBD1 (5 bases). Germline CDR1 and CDR2: LNHDA and SQIVND (reference sequence). V was cut by 6 bases and J by 7 bases, with 18 bases left in between. The CDR3 extends over 14 amino acids. The CDR3, as DNA: TGTGCCAGTAGGTGGGACGGAGCTTCGGGTGGCTACACCTTC. Encoded protein: CASRWDGASGGYTF.

This clone was observed a few times. This sequence joins TRBV4-1 and TRBJ1-4; no clear D gene. Germline V CDR1 and CDR2: MGHRA, YSYEKL. The CDR3 contains 17 residues. Trimming stripped 3 bases from V and 5 bases from J, with 19 bases between. The CDR3 DNA reads as TGCGCCAGCAGCCACCCCGCTCGGCACGGTGAGAATGAAAAACTGTTTTTT. Translation gives CASSHPARHGENEKLFF.

J is TRBJ2-1 and V is TRBV29-1; the D gene could be TRBD1 or TRBD2 (5 bases each). The V and J ends lost 4 bases and 0 bases respectively, with 13 bases between them. The CDR3 has 15 residues. CDR1 is SQVTM, CDR2 ANQGSEA, per germline. CDR3 DNA sequence: TGCAGCGTTGTTCCAGGGAGTAGCTCCTACAATGAGCAGTTCTTC. Amino acids: CSVVPGSSSYNEQFF.

The V gene is TRBV5-8, the J gene TRBJ2-1; the D gene is possibly TRBD1 (6 bases). V was pared by 4 bases and J by 8 bases, with 13 bases between. CDR1 is SGHTS, CDR2 YDEGEE, per germline. This CDR3 is built from 13 residues. CDR3 in DNA: TGTGCCAGCAGCCCTAACTGGGGGCATGAGCAGTTCTTC. Translation: CASSPNWGHEQFF.

This chain connects TRBV28 to TRBJ2-7; no definite D call. Trimming took off 6 bases at V and 6 bases at J, with 6 bases between the two ends. Per germline, CDR1 MDHEN and CDR2 SYDVKM. The CDR3 consists of 10 residues. CDR3 bases: TGTGCCAGCAGCCTCCGCGAGCAGTACTTC. It codes for CASSLREQYF. The complete variable domain, with remaining parts taken from reference TRBV28 and TRBJ2-7, reads DVKVTQSSRYLVKRTGEKVFLECVQDMDHENMFWYRQDPGLGLRLIYFSYDVKMKEKGDIPEGYSVSREKKERFSLILESASTNQTSMYLCASSLREQYFGPGTRLTVT.